This T cell receptor (beta chain) was observed in a study of beta chain features in type 1 diabetes. Study-level results: For patients, the naive, central memory and Treg TCRB repertoires appeared more alike than for healthy donors.

Notes on this clone: Its antigen is currently unknown.

Isolated RNA was reverse transcribed in full, so expressed TCRB transcripts were sequenced. The method was immunoSEQ multiplex PCR; TCRdb's version includes in-frame clones alone and lacks a portion of them. The sample consists of 300,000 to 450,000 clones, roughly 21% of them appearing once. The origin of this receptor is a woman younger than 30 in good health. The sequenced sample consisted of naive CD4+ T cells from blood.

The DNA of the CDR3 is TGCGCCAGCAGCTACGGACTAGCGGGGGGACAGTTCTTC. The encoded protein is CASSYGLAGGQFF. The chain has TRBV5-1 and TRBJ2-1; TRBD2 matches at 14 bases. V was clipped by 3 bases and J by 13 bases; unmatched bases: 3. The CDR3 totals 13 residues. The V gene's germline CDR1 is SGHRS and CDR2 YFSETQ.